The clone carrying this T cell receptor beta chain is deemed large. Germline CDR1 is SEHNR and CDR2 is FQNEAQ (reference sequence). The CDR3 covers 13 residues. Trimming cost V 2 bases and J 7 bases, with 11 bases left between them. Authors' processing steps: Amplification from reference gene primers served as the basis for estimated nucleated cell counts. Produced via immunoSEQ multiplex PCR; TCRdb's table is partial and in-frame only. V, J and clone size derive from that table, while D and trimming were established from the DNA sequence. The sample holds approximately 65,000 clones; approximately 78% are singletons and the top ten take about a sixth. The data originate from a study of blood T cell repertoires in COVID-19. Study-wide context: Sites in the United States, Italy and Spain provided acute and convalescent COVID-19 samples.

J is TRBJ1-1 and V is TRBV7-9, with D uncertain. The receptor's source is an elderly man with acute or convalescent COVID-19. The sequenced sample was peripheral blood. CDR3 coding DNA: TGTGCCAGCAGCTTACCGGGGAAAGGTGAAGCTTTCTTT. It encodes CASSLPGKGEAFF.